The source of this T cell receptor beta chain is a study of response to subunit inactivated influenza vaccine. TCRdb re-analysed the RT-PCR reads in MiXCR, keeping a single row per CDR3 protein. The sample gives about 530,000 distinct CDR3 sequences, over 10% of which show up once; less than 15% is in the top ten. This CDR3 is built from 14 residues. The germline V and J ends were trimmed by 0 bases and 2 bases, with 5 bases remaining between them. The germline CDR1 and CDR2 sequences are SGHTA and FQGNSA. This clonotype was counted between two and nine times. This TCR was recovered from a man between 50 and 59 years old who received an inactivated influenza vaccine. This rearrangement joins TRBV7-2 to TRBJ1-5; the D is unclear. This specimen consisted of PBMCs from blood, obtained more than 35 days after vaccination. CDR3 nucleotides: TGTGCCAGCAGCTTAGCGGTCGGCAATCAGCCCCAGCATTTT. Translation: CASSLAVGNQPQHF.